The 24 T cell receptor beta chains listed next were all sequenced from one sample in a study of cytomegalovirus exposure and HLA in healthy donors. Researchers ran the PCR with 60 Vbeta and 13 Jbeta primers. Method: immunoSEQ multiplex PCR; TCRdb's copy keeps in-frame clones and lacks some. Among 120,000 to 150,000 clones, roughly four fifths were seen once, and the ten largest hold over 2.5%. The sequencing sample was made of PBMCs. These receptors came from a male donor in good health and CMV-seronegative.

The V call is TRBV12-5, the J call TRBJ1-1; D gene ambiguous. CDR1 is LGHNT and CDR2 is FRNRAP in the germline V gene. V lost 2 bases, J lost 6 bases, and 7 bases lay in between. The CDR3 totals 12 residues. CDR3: CASGLLTAEAFF. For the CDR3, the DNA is TGTGCTAGTGGTTTGTTAACGGCTGAAGCTTTCTTT.

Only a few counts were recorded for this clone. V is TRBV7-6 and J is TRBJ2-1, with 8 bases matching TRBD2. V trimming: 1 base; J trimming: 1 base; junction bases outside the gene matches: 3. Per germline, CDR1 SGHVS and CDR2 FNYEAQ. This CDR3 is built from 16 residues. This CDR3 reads CASSLEPGGSYNEQFF. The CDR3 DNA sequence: TGTGCCAGCAGCTTAGAGCCGGGAGGGTCCTACAATGAGCAGTTCTTC.

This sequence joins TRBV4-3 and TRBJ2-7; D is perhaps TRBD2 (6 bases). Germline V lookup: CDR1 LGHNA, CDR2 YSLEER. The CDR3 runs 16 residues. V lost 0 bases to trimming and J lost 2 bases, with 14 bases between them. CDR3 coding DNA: TGCGCCAGCAGCCAAGAAAATCGCCTAGCGACCTACGAGCAGTACTTC. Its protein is CASSQENRLATYEQYF.

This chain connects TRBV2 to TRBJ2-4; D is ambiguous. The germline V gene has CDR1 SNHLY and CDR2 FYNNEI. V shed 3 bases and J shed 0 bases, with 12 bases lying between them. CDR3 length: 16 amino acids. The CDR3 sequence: CASSDWAFLAKNIQYF. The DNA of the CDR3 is TGTGCCAGCAGTGATTGGGCTTTTCTAGCCAAAAACATTCAGTACTTC.

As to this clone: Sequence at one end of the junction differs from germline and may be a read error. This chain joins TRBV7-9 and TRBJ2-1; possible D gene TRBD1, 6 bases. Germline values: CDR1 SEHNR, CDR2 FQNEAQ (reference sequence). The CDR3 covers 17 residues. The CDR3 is CSSSHRTGTNSRNEQFF. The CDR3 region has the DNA TGTTCCAGCAGCCATCGAACCGGGACAAATAGTAGGAATGAGCAGTTCTTC.

CDR3 bases: TGTGCCAGCTCACCCTTACTCAGCGACTATGGCTACACCTTC. Protein: CASSPLLSDYGYTF. The chain uses TRBV18 and TRBJ1-2; D gene uncertain. This CDR3 contains 14 residues. V was cut by 3 bases and J by 3 bases, with 11 bases left in between. The germline V gene has CDR1 KGHSH and CDR2 LQKENI.

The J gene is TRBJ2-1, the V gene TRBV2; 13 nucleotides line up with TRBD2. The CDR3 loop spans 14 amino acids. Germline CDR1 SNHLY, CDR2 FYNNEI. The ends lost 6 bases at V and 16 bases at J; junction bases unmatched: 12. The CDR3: CASRLAGGLWGDFF. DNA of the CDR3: TGTGCCAGCAGACTAGCGGGAGGGCTATGGGGGGACTTCTTC. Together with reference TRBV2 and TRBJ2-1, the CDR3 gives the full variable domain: EPEVTQTPSHQVTQMGQEVILRCVPISNHLYFYWYRQILGQKVEFLVSFYNNEISEKSEIFDDQFSVERPDGSNFTLKIRSTKLEDSAMYFCASRLAGGLWGDFFGPGTRLTVL.

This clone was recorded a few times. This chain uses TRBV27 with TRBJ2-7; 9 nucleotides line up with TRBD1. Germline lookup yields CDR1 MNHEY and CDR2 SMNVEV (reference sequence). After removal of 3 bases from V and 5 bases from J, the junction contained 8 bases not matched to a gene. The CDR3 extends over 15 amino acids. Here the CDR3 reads CASSFLSNRGHEQYF. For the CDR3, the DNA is TGTGCCAGCAGTTTTTTGTCGAACAGGGGGCACGAGCAGTACTTC.

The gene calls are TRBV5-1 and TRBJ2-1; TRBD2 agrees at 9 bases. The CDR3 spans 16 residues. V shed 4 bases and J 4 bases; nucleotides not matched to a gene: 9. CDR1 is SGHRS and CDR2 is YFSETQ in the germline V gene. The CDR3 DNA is TGCGCCAGCAGCCATCTTCGGGCGGGAGGGTACAATGAGCAGTTCTTC. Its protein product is CASSHLRAGGYNEQFF.

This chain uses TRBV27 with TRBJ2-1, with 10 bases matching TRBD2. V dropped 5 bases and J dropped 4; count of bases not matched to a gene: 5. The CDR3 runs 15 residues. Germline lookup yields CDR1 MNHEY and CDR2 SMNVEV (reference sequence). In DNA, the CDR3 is TGTGCCAGCAGTCTCCTAGCGGGGGCTTACAATGAGCAGTTCTTC. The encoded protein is CASSLLAGAYNEQFF.

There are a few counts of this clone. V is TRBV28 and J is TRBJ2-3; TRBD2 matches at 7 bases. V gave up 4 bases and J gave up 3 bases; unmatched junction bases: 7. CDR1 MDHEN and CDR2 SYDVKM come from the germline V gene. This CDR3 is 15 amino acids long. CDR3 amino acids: CASSSRGEGTDTQYF. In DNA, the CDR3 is TGTGCCAGCAGTTCCCGCGGGGAGGGGACAGATACGCAGTATTTT.

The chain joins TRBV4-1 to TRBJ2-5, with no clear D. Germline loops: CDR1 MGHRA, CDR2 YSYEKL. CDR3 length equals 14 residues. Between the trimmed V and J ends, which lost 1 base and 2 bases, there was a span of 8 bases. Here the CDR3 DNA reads TGCGCCAGCAGCCAAGCACAGTTGCAAGAGACCCAGTACTTC. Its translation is CASSQAQLQETQYF.

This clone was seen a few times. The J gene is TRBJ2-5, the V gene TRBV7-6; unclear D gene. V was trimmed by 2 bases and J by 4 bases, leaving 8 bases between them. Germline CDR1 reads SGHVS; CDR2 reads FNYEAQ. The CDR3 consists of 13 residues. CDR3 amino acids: CASSLLVRETQYF. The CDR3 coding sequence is TGTGCCAGCAGCTTATTGGTTAGAGAGACCCAGTACTTC.

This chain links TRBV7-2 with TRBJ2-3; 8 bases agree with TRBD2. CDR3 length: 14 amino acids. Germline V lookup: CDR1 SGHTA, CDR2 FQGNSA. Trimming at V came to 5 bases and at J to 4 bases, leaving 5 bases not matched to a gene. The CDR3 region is CASSSGLAPDTQYF. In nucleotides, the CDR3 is TGTGCCAGCAGCAGCGGACTAGCACCAGATACGCAGTATTTT.

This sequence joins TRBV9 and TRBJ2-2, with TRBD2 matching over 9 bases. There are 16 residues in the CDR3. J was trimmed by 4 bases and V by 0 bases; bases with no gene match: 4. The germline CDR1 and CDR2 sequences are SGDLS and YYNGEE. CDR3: CASSVAAGGPTGELFF. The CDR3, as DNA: TGTGCCAGCAGCGTAGCTGCGGGAGGGCCCACCGGGGAGCTGTTTTTT.

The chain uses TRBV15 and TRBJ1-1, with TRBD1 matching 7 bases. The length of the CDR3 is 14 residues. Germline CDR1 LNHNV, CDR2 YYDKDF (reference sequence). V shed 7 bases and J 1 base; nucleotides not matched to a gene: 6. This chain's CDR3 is CATKSGTANTEAFF. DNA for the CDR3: TGTGCCACCAAATCAGGGACAGCGAACACTGAAGCTTTCTTT.

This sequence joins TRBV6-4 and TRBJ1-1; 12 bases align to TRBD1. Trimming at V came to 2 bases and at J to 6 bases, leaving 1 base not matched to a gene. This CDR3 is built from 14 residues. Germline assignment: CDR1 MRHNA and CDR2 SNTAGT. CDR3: CASSDGTGGSEAFF. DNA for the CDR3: TGTGCCAGCAGTGACGGGACAGGGGGCTCTGAAGCTTTCTTT.

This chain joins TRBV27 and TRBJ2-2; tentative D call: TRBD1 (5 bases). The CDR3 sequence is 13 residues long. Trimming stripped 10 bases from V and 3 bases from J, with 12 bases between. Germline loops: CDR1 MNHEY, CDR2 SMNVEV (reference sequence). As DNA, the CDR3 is TGTGCCACCCCGACAGTTGACACCGGGGAGCTGTTTTTT. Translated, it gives CATPTVDTGELFF.

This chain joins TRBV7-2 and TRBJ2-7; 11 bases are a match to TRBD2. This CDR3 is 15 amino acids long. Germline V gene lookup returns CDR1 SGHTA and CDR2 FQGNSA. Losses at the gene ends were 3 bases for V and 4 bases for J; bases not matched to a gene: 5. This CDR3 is CASSFHSGRAYEQYF. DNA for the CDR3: TGTGCCAGCAGCTTCCATAGCGGGAGGGCATACGAGCAGTACTTC.

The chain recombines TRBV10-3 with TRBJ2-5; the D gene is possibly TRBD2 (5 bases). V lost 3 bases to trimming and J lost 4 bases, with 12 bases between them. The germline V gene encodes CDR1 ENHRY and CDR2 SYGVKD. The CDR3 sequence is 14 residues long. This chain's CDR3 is CAISDDGIGETQYF. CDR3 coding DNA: TGTGCCATCAGTGACGACGGGATCGGAGAGACCCAGTACTTC.

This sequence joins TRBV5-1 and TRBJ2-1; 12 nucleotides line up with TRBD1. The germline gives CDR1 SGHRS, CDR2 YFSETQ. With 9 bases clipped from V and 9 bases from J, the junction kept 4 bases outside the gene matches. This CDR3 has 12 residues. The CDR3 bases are TGCGCCACGGGACAGGGGGCCGGTGAGCAGTTCTTC. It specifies CATGQGAGEQFF.

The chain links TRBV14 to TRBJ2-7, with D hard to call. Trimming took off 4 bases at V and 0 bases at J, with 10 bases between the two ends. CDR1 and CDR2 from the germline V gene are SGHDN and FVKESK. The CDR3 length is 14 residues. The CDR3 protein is CASSPLGPSYEQYF. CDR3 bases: TGTGCCAGCAGCCCACTTGGGCCCTCCTACGAGCAGTACTTC.

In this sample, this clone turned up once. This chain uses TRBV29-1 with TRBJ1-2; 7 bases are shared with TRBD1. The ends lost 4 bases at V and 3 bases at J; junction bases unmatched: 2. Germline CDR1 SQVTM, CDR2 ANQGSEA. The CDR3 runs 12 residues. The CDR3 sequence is CSVVDRHYGYTF. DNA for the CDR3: TGCAGCGTTGTGGACAGGCACTATGGCTACACCTTC.

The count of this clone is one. The CDR3: CASSVRANTEAFF. CDR3 in DNA: TGTGCCAGCAGCGTAAGAGCGAACACTGAAGCTTTCTTT. V is TRBV9 and J is TRBJ1-1; D is uncertain. The CDR3 totals 13 residues. Trimming left V 1 base short and J 1 base short, with 5 bases between. Looked up from germline, CDR1 is SGDLS and CDR2 is YYNGEE.